This is a list of T cell receptor beta chains from one sample in a study of blood T cell repertoires in COVID-19. Assay used: immunoSEQ multiplex PCR; TCRdb lists only in-frame clones, some missing. The sample has 55,000 to 80,000 clones; around 90% are singletons. Input material: peripheral blood. Every receptor here comes from a human donor in a cohort sampled during active COVID-19. Each CDR3 is given with its conserved first and last residue. The D gene is left open where the match is weak. Clone size, where shown, is once, few, many, or a class for clones that have expanded.

j_call clone_size d_call v_call cdr3_aa cdr3_nt
TRBJ1-4 NA TRBD1 TRBV7-8 CASSYGTVVNEKLFF TGTGCCAGCAGCTACGGGACAGTCGTTAATGAAAAACTGTTTTTT
TRBJ2-7 NA TRBD1 TRBV2 CASSDTTGQSSYEQYF TGTGCCAGCAGTGACACGACAGGGCAGAGCTCCTACGAGCAGTACTTC
TRBJ2-1 few NA TRBV5-1 CASGGLSDEQFF TGCGCCAGCGGCGGGCTGTCCGACGAGCAGTTCTTC
TRBJ1-6 NA NA TRBV6-6 CASSYAAAGGSPLHF TGTGCCAGCAGTTACGCTGCGGCCGGCGGGTCACCCCTCCACTTT
TRBJ2-7 once TRBD1 TRBV28 CASSAGQGIEQYF TGTGCCAGCAGTGCAGGACAGGGGATCGAGCAGTACTTC
TRBJ1-1 few TRBD1 TRBV10-2 CASVANRGLSEAFF TGCGCCAGCGTCGCCAACAGGGGGTTATCTGAAGCTTTCTTT
TRBJ2-5 NA NA TRBV13 CASSFAEETQYF TGTGCCAGCAGCTTTGCGGAGGAGACCCAGTACTTC
TRBJ2-1 NA TRBD2 TRBV7-3 CASSPGTNNEQFF TGTGCCAGCAGCCCCGGGACTAACAATGAGCAGTTCTTC
TRBJ2-6 NA TRBD2 TRBV2 CASSETSGTSGANVLTF TGTGCCAGCAGTGAGACTAGCGGGACCTCTGGGGCCAACGTCCTGACTTTC
TRBJ2-7 NA TRBD1 TRBV28 CASHGTAVAGDGYEQYF TGTGCCAGCCACGGGACAGCGGTTGCCGGTGATGGCTACGAGCAGTACTTC